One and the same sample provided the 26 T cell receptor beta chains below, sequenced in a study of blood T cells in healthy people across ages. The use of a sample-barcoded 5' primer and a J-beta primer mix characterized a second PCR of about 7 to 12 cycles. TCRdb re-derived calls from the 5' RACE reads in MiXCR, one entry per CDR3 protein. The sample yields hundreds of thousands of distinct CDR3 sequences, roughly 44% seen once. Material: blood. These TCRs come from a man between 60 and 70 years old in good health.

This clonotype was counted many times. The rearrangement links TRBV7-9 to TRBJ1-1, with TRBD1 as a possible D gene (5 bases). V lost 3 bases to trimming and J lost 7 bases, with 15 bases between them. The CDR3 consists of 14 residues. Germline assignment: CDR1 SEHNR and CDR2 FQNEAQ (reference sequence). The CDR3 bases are TGTGCCAGCAGCTTTTCAGGGAAAATGTATGAAGCTTTCTTT. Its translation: CASSFSGKMYEAFF.

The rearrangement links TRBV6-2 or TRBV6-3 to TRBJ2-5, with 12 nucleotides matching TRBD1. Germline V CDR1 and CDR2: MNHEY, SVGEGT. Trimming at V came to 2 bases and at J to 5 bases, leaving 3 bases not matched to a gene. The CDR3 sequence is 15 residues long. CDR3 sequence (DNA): TGTGCCAGCAGTTACAGGGACAGGGGGCGCGAGACCCAGTACTTC. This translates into CASSYRDRGRETQYF.

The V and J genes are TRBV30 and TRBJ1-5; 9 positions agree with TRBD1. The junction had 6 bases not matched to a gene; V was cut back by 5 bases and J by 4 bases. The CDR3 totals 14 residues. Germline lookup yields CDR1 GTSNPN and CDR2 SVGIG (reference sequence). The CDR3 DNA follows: TGTGCCTGGGAGTCCGGGACAGGGAATCAGCCCCAGCATTTT. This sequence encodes CAWESGTGNQPQHF.

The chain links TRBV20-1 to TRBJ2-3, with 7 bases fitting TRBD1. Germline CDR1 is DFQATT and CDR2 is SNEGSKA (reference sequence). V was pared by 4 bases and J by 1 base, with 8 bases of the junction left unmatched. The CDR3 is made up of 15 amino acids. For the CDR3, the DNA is TGCAGTGCTATCACCGACAGGGCCGGCACAGATACGCAGTATTTT. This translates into CSAITDRAGTDTQYF.

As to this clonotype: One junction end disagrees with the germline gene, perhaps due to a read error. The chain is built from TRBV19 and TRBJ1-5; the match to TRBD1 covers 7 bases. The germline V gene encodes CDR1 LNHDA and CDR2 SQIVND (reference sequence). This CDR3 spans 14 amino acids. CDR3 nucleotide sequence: TGTGCCGGTAGTAGTCAGGGGGGCAATCAGCCCCAGCATTTT. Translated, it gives CAGSSQGGNQPQHF.

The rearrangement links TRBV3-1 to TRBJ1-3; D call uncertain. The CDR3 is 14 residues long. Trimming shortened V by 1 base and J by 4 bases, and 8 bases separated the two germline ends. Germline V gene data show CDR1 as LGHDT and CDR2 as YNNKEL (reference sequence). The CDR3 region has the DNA TGTGCCAGCAGCCAAGGCAGTGGGGGAAACACCATATATTTT. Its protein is CASSQGSGGNTIYF.

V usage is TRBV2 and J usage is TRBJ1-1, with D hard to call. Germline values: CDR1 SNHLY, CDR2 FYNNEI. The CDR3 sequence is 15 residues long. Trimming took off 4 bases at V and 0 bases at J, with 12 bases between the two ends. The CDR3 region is CASSVGTFMNTEAFF. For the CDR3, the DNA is TGTGCCAGCAGTGTAGGAACGTTCATGAACACTGAAGCTTTCTTT.

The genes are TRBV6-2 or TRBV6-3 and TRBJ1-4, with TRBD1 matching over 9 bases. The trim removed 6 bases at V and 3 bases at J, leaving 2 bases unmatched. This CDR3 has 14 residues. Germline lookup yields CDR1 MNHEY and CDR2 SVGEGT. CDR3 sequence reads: CASRTGGANEKLFF. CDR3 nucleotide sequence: TGTGCCAGCAGGACAGGGGGAGCTAATGAAAAACTGTTTTTT.

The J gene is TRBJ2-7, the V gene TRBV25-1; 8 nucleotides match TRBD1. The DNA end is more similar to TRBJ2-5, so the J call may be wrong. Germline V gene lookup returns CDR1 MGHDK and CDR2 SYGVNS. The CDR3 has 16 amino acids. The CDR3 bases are TGTGCCAGCAGTGAATTAGGCCAGGGGGCAGGAGAGACCCAGTACTTC. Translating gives CASSELGQGAGETQYF.

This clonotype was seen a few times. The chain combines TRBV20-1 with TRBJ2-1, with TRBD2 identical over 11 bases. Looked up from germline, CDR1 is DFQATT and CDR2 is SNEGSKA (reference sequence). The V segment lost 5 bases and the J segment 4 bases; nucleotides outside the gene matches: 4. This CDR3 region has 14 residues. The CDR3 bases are TGCAGTGCTGCGGGGACTAGCGGATACAATGAGCAGTTCTTC. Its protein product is CSAAGTSGYNEQFF.

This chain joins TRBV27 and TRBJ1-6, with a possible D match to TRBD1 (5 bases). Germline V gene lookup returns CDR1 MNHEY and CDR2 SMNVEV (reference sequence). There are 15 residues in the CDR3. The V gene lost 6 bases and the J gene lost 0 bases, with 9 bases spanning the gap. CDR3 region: CASSRDGSYNSPLHF. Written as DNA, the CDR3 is TGTGCCAGCAGCCGGGACGGCTCCTATAATTCACCCCTCCACTTT.

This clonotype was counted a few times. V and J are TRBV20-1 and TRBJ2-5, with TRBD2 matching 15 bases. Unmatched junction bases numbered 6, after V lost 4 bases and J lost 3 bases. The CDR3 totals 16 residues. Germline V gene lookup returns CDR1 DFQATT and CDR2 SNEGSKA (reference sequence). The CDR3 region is CSATPWTSGGEETQYF. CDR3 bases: TGCAGTGCTACCCCTTGGACTAGCGGGGGGGAAGAGACCCAGTACTTC.

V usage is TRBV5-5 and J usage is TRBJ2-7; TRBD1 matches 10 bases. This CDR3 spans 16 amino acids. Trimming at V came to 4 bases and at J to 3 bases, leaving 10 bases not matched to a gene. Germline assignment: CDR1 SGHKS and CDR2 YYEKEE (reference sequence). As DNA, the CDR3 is TGTGCCAGCAGCCTCTCGGGACAGGGGAGAGGCTACGAGCAGTACTTC. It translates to CASSLSGQGRGYEQYF.

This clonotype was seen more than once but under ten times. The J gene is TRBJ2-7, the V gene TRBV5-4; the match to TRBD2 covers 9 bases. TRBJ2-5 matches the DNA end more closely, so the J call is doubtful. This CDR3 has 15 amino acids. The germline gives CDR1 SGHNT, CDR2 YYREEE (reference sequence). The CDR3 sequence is CASSLVTSGLETQYF. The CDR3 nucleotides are TGTGCCAGCAGCTTAGTGACTAGCGGCCTTGAGACCCAGTACTTC.

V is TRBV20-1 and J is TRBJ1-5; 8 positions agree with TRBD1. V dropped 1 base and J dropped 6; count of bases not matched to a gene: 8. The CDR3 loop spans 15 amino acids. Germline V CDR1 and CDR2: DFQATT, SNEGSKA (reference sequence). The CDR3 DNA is TGCAGTGCTAGAGTTGGGCAGGGGGCAAGTCAGCCCCAGCATTTT. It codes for CSARVGQGASQPQHF.

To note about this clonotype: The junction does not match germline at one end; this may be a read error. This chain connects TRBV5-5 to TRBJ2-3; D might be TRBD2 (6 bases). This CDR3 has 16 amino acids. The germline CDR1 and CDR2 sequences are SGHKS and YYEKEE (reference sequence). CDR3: CASSWALTAGTDTRYF. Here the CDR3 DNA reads TGTGCCAGCAGCTGGGCCCTGACTGCGGGAACAGATACGCGGTATTTT.

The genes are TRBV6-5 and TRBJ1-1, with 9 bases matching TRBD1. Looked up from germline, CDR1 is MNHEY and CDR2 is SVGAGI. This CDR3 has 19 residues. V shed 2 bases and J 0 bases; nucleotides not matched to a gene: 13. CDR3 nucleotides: TGTGCCAGCAGTTACCCTAGGACAGGGGCAGGGAGAATGAACACTGAAGCTTTCTTT. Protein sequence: CASSYPRTGAGRMNTEAFF.

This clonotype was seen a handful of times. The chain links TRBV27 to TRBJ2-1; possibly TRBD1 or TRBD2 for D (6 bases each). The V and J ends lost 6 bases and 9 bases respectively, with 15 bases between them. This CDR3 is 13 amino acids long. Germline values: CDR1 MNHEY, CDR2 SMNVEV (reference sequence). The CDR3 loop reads CASRVFGGREQFF. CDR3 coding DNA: TGTGCCAGCAGGGTTTTTGGGGGGCGTGAGCAGTTCTTC.

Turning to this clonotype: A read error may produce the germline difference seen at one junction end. The CDR3 DNA sequence: TGTGCCACCAGTGAGCGGCAGGGGGTTTTCACCGGGGAGCTGTTTTTT. Translation: CATSERQGVFTGELFF. The gene calls are TRBV10-3 and TRBJ2-2; 7 nucleotides align to TRBD1. The CDR3 is 16 amino acids. Germline V gene lookup returns CDR1 ENHRY and CDR2 SYGVKD.

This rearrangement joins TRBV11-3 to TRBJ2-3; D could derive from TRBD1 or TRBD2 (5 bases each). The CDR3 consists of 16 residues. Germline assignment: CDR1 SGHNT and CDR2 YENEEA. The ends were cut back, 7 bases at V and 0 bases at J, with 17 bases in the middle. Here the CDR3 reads CASTLAVQASTDTQYF. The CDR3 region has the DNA TGTGCCAGCACGCTAGCCGTACAGGCGAGCACAGATACGCAGTATTTT.

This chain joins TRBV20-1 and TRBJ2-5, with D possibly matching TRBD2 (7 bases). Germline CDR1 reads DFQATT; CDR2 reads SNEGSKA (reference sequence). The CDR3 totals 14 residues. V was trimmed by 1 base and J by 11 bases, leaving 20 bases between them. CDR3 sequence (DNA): TGCAGTGCTAGAGGGCGGGGGCGCCTCGGTGAGCAGTACTTC. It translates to CSARGRGRLGEQYF.

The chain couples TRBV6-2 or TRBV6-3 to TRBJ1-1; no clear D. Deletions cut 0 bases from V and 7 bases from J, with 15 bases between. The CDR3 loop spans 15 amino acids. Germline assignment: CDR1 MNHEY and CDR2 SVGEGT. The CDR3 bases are TGTGCCAGCAGTTACTCTGCGACACCGAAGGGTGAAGCTTTCTTT. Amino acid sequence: CASSYSATPKGEAFF.

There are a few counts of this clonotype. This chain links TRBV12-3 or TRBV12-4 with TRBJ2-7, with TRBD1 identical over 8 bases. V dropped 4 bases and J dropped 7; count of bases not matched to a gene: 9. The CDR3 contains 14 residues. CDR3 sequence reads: CASSSSGTGEEQYF. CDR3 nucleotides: TGTGCCAGCAGTTCATCCGGGACAGGAGAGGAGCAGTACTTC.

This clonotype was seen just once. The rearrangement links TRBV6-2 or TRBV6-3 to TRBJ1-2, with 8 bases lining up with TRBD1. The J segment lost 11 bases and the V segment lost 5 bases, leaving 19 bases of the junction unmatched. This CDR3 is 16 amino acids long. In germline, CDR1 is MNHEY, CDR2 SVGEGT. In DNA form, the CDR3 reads TGTGCCAGCAGTCGCACCCTTGGGACAGGCTCGAGTGGGTACACCTTC. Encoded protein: CASSRTLGTGSSGYTF.

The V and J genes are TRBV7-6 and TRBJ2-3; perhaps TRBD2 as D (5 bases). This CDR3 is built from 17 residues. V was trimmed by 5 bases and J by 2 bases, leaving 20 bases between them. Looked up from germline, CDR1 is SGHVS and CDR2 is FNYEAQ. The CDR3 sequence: CASSPGATGKVTDTQYF. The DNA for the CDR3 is TGTGCCAGCAGCCCCGGTGCGACCGGGAAAGTCACAGATACGCAGTATTTT. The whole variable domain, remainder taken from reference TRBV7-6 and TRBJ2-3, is GAGVSQSPRYKVTKRGQDVALRCDPISGHVSLYWYRQALGQGPEFLTYFNYEAQQDKSGLPNDRFSAERPEGSISTLTIQRTEQRDSAMYRCASSPGATGKVTDTQYFGPGTRLTVL.

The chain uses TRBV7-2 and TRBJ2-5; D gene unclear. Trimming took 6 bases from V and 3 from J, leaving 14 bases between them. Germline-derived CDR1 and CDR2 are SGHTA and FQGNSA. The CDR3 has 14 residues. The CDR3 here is CASSSGPGKETQYF. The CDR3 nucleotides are TGTGCCAGCAGTTCTGGACCTGGGAAAGAGACCCAGTACTTC.